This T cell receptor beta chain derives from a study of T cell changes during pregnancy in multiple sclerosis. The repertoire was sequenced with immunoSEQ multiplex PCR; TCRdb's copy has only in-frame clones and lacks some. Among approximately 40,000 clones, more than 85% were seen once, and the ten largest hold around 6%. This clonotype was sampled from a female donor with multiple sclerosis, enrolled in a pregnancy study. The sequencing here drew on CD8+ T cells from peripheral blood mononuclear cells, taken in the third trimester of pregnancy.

The CDR3 here is CASSPPRGAWEQFF. CDR3 coding DNA: TGTGCCAGCAGTCCGCCCCGGGGAGCATGGGAGCAGTTCTTC. The chain has TRBV28 and TRBJ2-1, with D tentatively TRBD2 (5 bases). V was trimmed by 5 bases and J by 10 bases, leaving 18 bases between them. This CDR3 contains 14 residues. The germline V gene encodes CDR1 MDHEN and CDR2 SYDVKM.